This TCR beta chain derives from a study of T cell changes during pregnancy in multiple sclerosis. Germline V lookup: CDR1 ENHRY, CDR2 SYGVKD. V lost 6 bases, J lost 2 bases, and 11 bases lay in between. The CDR3 has 14 amino acids. Measured with immunoSEQ multiplex PCR; TCRdb has only the in-frame clones, and not every one. The table records about 74,000 clones, more than 90% of them present only once. The sequence came from a female donor in good health, enrolled as a control in a pregnancy study. The gene calls are TRBV10-3 and TRBJ1-5; D call uncertain. Here the sequenced sample was peripheral blood, taken after pregnancy. DNA of the CDR3: TGTGCCATCAGGACTTCACGGGGCAATCAGCCCCAGCATTTT. As protein: CAIRTSRGNQPQHF.